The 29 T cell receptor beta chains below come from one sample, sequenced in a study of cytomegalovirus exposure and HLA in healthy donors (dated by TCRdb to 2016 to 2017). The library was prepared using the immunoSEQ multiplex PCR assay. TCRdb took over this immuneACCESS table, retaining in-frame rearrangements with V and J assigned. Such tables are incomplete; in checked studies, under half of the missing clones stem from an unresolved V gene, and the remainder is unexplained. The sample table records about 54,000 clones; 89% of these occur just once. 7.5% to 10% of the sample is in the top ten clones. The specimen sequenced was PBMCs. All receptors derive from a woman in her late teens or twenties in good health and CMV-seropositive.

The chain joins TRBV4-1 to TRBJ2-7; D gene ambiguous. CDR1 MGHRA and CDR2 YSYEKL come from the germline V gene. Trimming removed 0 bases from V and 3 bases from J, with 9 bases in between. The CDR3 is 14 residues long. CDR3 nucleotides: TGCGCCAGCAGCCAAGATCATCAGGTCTACGAGCAGTACTTC. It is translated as CASSQDHQVYEQYF.

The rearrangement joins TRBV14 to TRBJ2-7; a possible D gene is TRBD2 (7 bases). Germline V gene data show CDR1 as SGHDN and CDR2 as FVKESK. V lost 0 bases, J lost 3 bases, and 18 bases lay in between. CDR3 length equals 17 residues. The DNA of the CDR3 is TGTGCCAGCAGCCAAGAGTGGGACTACAGGGTCCGCTACGAGCAGTACTTC. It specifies CASSQEWDYRVRYEQYF.

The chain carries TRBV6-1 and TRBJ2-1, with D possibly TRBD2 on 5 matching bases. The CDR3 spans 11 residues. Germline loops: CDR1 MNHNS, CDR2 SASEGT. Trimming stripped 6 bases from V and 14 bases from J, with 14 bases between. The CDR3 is CASRTGVEEFF. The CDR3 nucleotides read TGTGCCAGCAGGACCGGGGTCGAGGAGTTCTTC.

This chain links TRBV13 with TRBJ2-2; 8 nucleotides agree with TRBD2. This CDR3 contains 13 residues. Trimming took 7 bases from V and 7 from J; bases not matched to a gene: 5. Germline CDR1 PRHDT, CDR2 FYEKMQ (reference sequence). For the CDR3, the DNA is TGTGCCAGCACCGGGGGGGCCAACGGGGAGCTGTTTTTT. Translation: CASTGGANGELFF.

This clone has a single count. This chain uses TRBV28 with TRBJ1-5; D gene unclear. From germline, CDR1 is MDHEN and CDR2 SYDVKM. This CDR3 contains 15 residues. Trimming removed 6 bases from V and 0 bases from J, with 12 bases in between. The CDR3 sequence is CASRDSIDSNQPQHF. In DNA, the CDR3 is TGTGCCAGCAGGGACTCTATTGATAGCAATCAGCCCCAGCATTTT.

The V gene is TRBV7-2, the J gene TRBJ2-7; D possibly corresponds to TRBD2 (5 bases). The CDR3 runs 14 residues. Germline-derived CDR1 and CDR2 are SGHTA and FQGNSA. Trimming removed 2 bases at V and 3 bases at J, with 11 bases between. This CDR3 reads CASSLWTEVYEQYF. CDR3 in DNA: TGTGCCAGCAGCTTATGGACGGAGGTCTACGAGCAGTACTTC.

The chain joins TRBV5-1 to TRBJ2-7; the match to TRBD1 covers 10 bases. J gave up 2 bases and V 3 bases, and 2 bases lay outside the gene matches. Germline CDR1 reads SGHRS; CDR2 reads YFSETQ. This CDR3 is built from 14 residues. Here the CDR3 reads CASSSGTGAYEQYF. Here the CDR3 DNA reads TGCGCCAGCAGCTCCGGGACAGGGGCCTACGAGCAGTACTTC.

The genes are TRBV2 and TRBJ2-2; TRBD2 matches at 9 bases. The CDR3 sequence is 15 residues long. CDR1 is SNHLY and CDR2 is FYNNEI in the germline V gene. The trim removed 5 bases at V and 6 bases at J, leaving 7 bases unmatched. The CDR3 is CASSRLAVRAGELFF. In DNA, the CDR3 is TGTGCCAGCAGTCGACTAGCGGTGAGAGCCGGGGAGCTGTTTTTT. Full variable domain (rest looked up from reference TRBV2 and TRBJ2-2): EPEVTQTPSHQVTQMGQEVILRCVPISNHLYFYWYRQILGQKVEFLVSFYNNEISEKSEIFDDQFSVERPDGSNFTLKIRSTKLEDSAMYFCASSRLAVRAGELFFGEGSRLTVL.

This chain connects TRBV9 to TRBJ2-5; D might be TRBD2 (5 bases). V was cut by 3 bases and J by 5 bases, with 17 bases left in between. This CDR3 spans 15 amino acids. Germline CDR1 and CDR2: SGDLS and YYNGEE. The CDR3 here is CASSENPTPGETQYF. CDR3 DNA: TGTGCCAGCAGCGAGAACCCGACTCCGGGGGAGACCCAGTACTTC.

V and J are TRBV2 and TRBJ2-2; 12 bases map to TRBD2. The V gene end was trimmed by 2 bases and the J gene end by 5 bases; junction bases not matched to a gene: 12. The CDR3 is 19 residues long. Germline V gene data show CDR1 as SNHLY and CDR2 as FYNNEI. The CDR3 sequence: CASSELLAGGPVGTGELFF. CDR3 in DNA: TGTGCCAGCAGTGAATTGCTAGCGGGGGGGCCGGTCGGGACCGGGGAGCTGTTTTTT.

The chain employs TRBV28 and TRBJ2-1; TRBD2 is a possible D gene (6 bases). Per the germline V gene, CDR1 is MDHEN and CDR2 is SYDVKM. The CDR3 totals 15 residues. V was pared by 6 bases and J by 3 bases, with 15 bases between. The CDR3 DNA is TGTGCCAGCAGCCTAGGGACTGCGCACTACAATGAGCAGTTCTTC. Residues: CASSLGTAHYNEQFF.

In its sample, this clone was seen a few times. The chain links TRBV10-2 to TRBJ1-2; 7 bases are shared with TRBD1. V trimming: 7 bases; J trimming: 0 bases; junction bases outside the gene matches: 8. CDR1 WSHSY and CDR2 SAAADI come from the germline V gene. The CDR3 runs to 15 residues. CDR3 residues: CASINRQGANYGYTF. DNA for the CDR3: TGCGCCAGCATCAACAGACAGGGAGCTAACTATGGCTACACCTTC.

CDR3 residues: CASSLGRTTGGETQYF. The CDR3 nucleotides read TGCGCCAGCAGCTTGGGTCGAACGACAGGTGGAGAGACCCAGTACTTC. The chain has TRBV5-1 and TRBJ2-5; tentatively, D is TRBD1 (6 bases). Trimming cost V 0 bases and J 4 bases, with 16 bases left between them. The germline V gene has CDR1 SGHRS and CDR2 YFSETQ. The CDR3 totals 16 residues.

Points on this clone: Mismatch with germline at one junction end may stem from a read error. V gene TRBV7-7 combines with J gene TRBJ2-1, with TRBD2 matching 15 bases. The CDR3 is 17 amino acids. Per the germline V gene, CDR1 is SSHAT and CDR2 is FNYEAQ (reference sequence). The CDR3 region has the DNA TGTGCTAGCAGCCCCGGGACTAGCGGGGGGCCCTTCAATGAGCAGTTCTTC. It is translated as CASSPGTSGGPFNEQFF.

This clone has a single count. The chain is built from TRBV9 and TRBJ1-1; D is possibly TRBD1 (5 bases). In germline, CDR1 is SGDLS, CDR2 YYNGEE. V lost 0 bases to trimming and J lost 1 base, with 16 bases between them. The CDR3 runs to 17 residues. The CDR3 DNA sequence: TGTGCCAGCAGCGTAGACCCCTTCGGGGGGACGAACACTGAAGCTTTCTTT. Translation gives CASSVDPFGGTNTEAFF.

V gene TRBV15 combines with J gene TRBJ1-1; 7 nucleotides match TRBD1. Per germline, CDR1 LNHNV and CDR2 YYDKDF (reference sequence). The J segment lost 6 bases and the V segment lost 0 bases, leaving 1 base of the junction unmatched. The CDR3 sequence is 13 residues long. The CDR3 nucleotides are TGTGCCACCAGCAGAGATAGGGGGCCTGAAGCTTTCTTT. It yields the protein CATSRDRGPEAFF.

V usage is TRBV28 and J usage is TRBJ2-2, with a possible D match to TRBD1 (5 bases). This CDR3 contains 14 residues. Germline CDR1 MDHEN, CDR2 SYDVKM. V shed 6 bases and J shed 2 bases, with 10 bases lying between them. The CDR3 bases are TGTGCCAGCAGCCCAGGGCCTAACACCGGGGAGCTGTTTTTT. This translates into CASSPGPNTGELFF.

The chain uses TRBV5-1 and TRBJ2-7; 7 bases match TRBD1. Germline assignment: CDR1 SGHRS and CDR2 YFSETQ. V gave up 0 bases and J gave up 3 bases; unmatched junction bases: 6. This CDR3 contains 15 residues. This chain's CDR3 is CASSLEGTVLYEQYF. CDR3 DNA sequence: TGCGCCAGCAGCTTGGAGGGGACAGTGCTCTACGAGCAGTACTTC.

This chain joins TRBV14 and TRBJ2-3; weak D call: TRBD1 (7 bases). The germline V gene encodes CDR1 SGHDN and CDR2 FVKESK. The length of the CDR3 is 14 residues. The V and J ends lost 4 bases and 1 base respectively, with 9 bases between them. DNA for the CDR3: TGTGCCAGCAGCCGCAGGGGGGGCACAGATACGCAGTATTTT. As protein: CASSRRGGTDTQYF.

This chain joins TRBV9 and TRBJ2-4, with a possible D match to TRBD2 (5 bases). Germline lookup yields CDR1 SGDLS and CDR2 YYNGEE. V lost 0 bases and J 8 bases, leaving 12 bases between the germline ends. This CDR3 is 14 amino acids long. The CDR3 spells CASSVDEGWDIQYF. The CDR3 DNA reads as TGTGCCAGCAGCGTAGATGAGGGTTGGGACATTCAGTACTTC. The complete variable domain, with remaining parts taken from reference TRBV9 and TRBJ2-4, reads DSGVTQTPKHLITATGQRVTLRCSPRSGDLSVYWYQQSLDQGLQFLIQYYNGEERAKGNILERFSAQQFPDLHSELNLSSLELGDSALYFCASSVDEGWDIQYFGAGTRLSVL.

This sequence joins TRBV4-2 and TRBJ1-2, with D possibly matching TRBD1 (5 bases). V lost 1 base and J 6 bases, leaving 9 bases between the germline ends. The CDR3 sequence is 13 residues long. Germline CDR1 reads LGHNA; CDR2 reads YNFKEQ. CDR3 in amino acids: CASSQASGDGYTF. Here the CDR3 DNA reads TGTGCCAGCAGCCAAGCTTCGGGGGATGGCTACACCTTC.

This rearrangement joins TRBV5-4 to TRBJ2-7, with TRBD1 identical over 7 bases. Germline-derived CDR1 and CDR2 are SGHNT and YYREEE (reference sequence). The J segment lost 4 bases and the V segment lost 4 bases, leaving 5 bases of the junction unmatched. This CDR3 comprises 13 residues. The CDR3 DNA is TGTGCCAGCAGCCCCGGGACAGAGTACGAGCAGTACTTC. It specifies CASSPGTEYEQYF.

The CDR3 DNA reads as TGTGCCAGCAGTGATGACAGGTTGGGGGCGAGGACCTTC. Its translation is CASSDDRLGARTF. This chain joins TRBV6-1 and TRBJ1-2, with a tentative D call TRBD1 (6 bases). V was pared by 3 bases and J by 14 bases, with 19 bases between. The germline gives CDR1 MNHNS, CDR2 SASEGT. The CDR3 runs 13 residues.

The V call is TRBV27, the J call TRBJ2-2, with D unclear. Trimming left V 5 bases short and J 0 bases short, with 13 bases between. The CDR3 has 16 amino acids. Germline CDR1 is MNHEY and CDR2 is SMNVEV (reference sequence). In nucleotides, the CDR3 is TGTGCCAGCAGTCCACAGCCGATCGCGAACACCGGGGAGCTGTTTTTT. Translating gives CASSPQPIANTGELFF.

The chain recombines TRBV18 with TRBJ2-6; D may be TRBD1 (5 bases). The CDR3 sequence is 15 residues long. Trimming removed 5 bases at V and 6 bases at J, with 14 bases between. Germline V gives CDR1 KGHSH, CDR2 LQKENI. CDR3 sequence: CASSTTGDKANVLTF. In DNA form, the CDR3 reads TGTGCCAGCTCAACTACAGGTGACAAGGCCAACGTCCTGACTTTC.

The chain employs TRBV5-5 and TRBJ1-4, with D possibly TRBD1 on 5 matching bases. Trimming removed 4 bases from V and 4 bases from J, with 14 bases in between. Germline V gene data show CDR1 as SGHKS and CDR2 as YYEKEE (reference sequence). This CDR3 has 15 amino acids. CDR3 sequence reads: CASSGRGGSNEKLFF. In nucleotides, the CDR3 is TGTGCCAGCAGCGGAAGGGGAGGAAGTAATGAAAAACTGTTTTTT.

CDR3 coding DNA: TGCGCCAGCAGCCACCTCGGACTTAGCTCCTACAATGAGCAGTTCTTC. It translates to CASSHLGLSSYNEQFF. The V call is TRBV4-1, the J call TRBJ2-1, with D possibly being TRBD2 (5 bases). Germline V gene lookup returns CDR1 MGHRA and CDR2 YSYEKL. CDR3 size: 16 residues. V was pared by 3 bases and J by 0 bases, with 12 bases between.

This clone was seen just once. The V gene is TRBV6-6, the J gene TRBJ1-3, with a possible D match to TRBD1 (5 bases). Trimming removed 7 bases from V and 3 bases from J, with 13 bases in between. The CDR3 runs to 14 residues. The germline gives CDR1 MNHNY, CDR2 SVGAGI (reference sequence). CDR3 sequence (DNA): TGTGCCAGCACCTCCCCCGGGGGTGGAAACACCATATATTTT. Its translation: CASTSPGGGNTIYF.

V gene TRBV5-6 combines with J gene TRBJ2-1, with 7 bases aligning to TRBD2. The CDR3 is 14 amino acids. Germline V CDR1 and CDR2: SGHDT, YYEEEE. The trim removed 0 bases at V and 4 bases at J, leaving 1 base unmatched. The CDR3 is CASSLGGGYNEQFF. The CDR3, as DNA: TGTGCCAGCAGCTTGGGCGGGGGTTACAATGAGCAGTTCTTC. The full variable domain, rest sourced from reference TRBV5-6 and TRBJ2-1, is DAGVTQSPTHLIKTRGQQVTLRCSPKSGHDTVSWYQQALGQGPQFIFQYYEEEERQRGNFPDRFSGHQFPNYSSELNVNALLLGDSALYLCASSLGGGYNEQFFGPGTRLTVL.